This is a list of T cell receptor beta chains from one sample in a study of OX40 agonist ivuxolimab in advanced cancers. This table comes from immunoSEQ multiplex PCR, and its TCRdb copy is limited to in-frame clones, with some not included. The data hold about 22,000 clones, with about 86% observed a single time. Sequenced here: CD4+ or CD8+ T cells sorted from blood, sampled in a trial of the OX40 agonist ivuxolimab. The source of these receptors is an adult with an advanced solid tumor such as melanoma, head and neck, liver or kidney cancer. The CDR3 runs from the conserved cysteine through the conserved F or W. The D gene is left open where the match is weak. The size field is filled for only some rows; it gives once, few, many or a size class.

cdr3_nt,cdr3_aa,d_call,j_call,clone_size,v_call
TGTGCCAGCAGTTTAGGGGCTAGCGGGAGAACAGATACGCAGTATTTT,CASSLGASGRTDTQYF,TRBD2,TRBJ2-3,NA,TRBV28
TGTGCCACCAGCAGTGCGGACTCTGGGGCCAACGTCCTGACTTTC,CATSSADSGANVLTF,NA,TRBJ2-6,NA,TRBV15
TGCAGCGTTGAGACGGAGGGCCGACAGCCCCAGCATTTT,CSVETEGRQPQHF,NA,TRBJ1-5,NA,TRBV29-1
TGTGCCAGCAGCGGCGGGACATACCTCTACGAGCAGTACTTC,CASSGGTYLYEQYF,NA,TRBJ2-7,NA,TRBV7-1
TGTGCCAGCAGCTCAGTCTCCTACAATGAGCAGTTCTTC,CASSSVSYNEQFF,NA,TRBJ2-1,NA,TRBV6-5
TGCGCCAGCAGCTTGCACAGGGGGAACACTGAAGCTTTCTTT,CASSLHRGNTEAFF,TRBD1,TRBJ1-1,NA,TRBV5-1
TGTGCCAGCGGGGACACAGCTAACTATGGCTACACCTTC,CASGDTANYGYTF,NA,TRBJ1-2,NA,TRBV9
TGTGCCAGCAGCTTCGACGGGACTGACTCTGGAAACACCATATATTTT,CASSFDGTDSGNTIYF,NA,TRBJ1-3,NA,TRBV7-9
TGTGCCGTATCTTGGGGCAGGGCGATACACAATCAGCCCCAGCATTTT,CAVSWGRAIHNQPQHF,NA,TRBJ1-5,NA,TRBV19
TGTGCCAGCAGTTTGATGACAGGGCGAAAACTGTTTTTT,CASSLMTGRKLFF,TRBD1,TRBJ1-4,NA,TRBV28
TGCAGTGCTACACAGGCCTACGAGCAGTACTTC,CSATQAYEQYF,NA,TRBJ2-7,NA,TRBV20-1
TGTGCCAGCAGTCTAGCGGGAGGCTCCTTTTACGAGCAGTACTTC,CASSLAGGSFYEQYF,TRBD2,TRBJ2-7,NA,TRBV6-5
TGTGCCAGTAGTATCGGGGTCTTCAACGAGCAGTACTTC,CASSIGVFNEQYF,NA,TRBJ2-7,NA,TRBV19
TGCGCCAGCAGTGAGTCGTCGGGACAGGGGCTGGGGGCCAACGTCCTGACTTTC,CASSESSGQGLGANVLTF,TRBD1,TRBJ2-6,NA,TRBV10-2
TGTGCCAGCAGAAGCGGGGGGACCTACGAGCAGTACTTC,CASRSGGTYEQYF,TRBD2,TRBJ2-7,NA,TRBV6-6
TGTGCCAGCAGCCTCGGACAGGGGGCGATCAATGAGCAGTTCTTC,CASSLGQGAINEQFF,TRBD1,TRBJ2-1,NA,TRBV7-9
TGCGCCAGCAGCCCCGCGGCAGGGACTGGAAACACCATATATTTT,CASSPAAGTGNTIYF,NA,TRBJ1-3,NA,TRBV4-3
TGTGCCAGCAGCTTAGTTTCTAGCGGGGTGTACGAGGAGCAGTACTTC,CASSLVSSGVYEEQYF,TRBD2,TRBJ2-7,NA,TRBV7-9
TGTGCCAGCAGCTTAAAAGTTGGACGGAGCTCCTACAATGAGCAGTTCTTC,CASSLKVGRSSYNEQFF,NA,TRBJ2-1,NA,TRBV7-2
TGTGCCAGCAGTTACGGTCCCGAGTCCTACGAGCAGTACTTC,CASSYGPESYEQYF,NA,TRBJ2-7,NA,TRBV6-4
TGTGCCAGCTCACCGTTGGACTCTACGGCCAGGGATACGCAGTATTTT,CASSPLDSTARDTQYF,NA,TRBJ2-3,NA,TRBV18
TGTGCCAGCAGCCGGGACAGTATGAACACTGAAGCTTTCTTT,CASSRDSMNTEAFF,TRBD1,TRBJ1-1,few,TRBV7-9
TGTGCCAGCAGCTCCCCAAGAGAGCAGTTCTTC,CASSSPREQFF,NA,TRBJ2-1,NA,TRBV11-2
TGTGCCAGCACTGGCGGGTTGAACACTGAAGCTTTCTTT,CASTGGLNTEAFF,NA,TRBJ1-1,once,TRBV6-5
TGTGCCAGCAGTGTCACTAGCGTGGGTGAGCAGTTCTTC,CASSVTSVGEQFF,TRBD2,TRBJ2-1,few,TRBV6-4
TGTGCCTGGTCGGACGAATACAATGAGCAGTTCTTC,CAWSDEYNEQFF,NA,TRBJ2-1,NA,TRBV30
TGTGCCAGCAGTTACCCAGGTGCGAACGAGCAGTACTTC,CASSYPGANEQYF,NA,TRBJ2-7,NA,TRBV6-5